This T cell receptor beta chain was sequenced in a study of T cells in Graves' hyperthyroidism and ophthalmopathy. Whole-study results and caveats: Most clonotypes expanded in thyroid above 0.001 were likewise present in blood.

Amplification yielded TCR beta CDR3 regions, with RNA transcripts as the source. A first-round RT-PCR of the TCR CDR3 used the HTBI primer set. TCRdb used MiXCR to reprocess the multiplex PCR reads, holding one entry per CDR3 protein. The sample lists around 520,000 distinct CDR3 sequences; roughly 24% were seen once. The sample holds many counts of this clonotype. Antigen specificity is unknown. The receptor's source is a woman aged 25 to 39 with Graves' ophthalmopathy. Sequencing used blood.

CDR3 region: CASSPDRATGELFF. The CDR3, as DNA: TGTGCCAGCAGCCCAGACAGGGCCACCGGGGAGCTGTTTTTT. The chain uses TRBV6-1 and TRBJ2-2; TRBD1 matches 7 bases. The CDR3 is 14 residues long. Germline lookup yields CDR1 MNHNS and CDR2 SASEGT. Trimming at V came to 6 bases and at J to 4 bases, leaving 5 bases not matched to a gene.